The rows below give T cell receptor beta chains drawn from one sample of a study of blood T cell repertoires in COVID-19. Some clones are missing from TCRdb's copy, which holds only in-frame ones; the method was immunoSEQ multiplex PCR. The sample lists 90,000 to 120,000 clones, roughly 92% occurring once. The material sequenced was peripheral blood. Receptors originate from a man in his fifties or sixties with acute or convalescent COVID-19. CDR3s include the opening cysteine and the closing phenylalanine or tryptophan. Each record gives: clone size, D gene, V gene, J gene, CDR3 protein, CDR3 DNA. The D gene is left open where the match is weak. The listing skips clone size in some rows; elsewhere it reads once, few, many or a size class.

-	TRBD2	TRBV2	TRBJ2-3	CASGGLAGLDTQYF	TGTGCCAGCGGGGGACTAGCGGGACTAGATACGCAGTATTTT
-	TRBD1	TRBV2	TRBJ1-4	CASRAGTVGEKLFF	TGTGCCAGCAGGGCCGGGACAGTTGGGGAAAAACTGTTTTTT
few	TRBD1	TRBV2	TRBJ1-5	CATTRDRGSAQHF	TGTGCCACTACCCGGGACAGGGGTTCAGCCCAGCATTTT
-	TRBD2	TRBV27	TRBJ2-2	CASSGQGVWTSGRVGELFF	TGTGCCAGCAGTGGGCAGGGGGTATGGACTAGCGGGAGGGTCGGGGAGCTGTTTTTT
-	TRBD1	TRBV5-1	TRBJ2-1	CASSGRDRGNEQFF	TGCGCCAGCAGCGGCCGGGACAGGGGCAATGAGCAGTTCTTC
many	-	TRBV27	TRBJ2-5	CASSYVQSQETQYF	TGTGCCAGCAGTTACGTACAGTCTCAAGAGACCCAGTACTTC
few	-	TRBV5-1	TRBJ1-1	CASRPLGQANEAFF	TGCGCCAGCAGACCCCTTGGGCAGGCAAATGAAGCTTTCTTT
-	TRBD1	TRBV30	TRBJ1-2	CAWGPTGSRGYGYTF	TGTGCCTGGGGCCCGACAGGGAGTCGGGGCTATGGCTACACCTTC
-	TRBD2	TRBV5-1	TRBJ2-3	CASSLLRGDTDTQYF	TGCGCCAGCAGCTTGTTGCGGGGGGACACAGATACGCAGTATTTT
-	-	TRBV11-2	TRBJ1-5	CASSLSFNQPQHF	TGTGCCAGCAGCTTATCCTTCAATCAGCCCCAGCATTTT
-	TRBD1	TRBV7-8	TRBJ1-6	CASSWDSKNSPLHF	TGTGCCAGCAGCTGGGACAGCAAGAATTCACCCCTCCACTTT
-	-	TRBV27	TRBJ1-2	CASSPQGSNYGYTF	TGTGCCAGCAGCCCTCAGGGTTCCAACTATGGCTACACCTTC
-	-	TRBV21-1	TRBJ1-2	CASSNGQVRSNYGYTF	TGTGCCAGCAGCAACGGACAGGTTCGATCTAACTATGGCTACACCTTC
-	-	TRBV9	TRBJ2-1	CASSVGGGSRNDEQFF	TGTGCCAGCAGCGTAGGGGGGGGCAGCCGTAACGATGAGCAGTTCTTC
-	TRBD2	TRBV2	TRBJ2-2	CASSEYLAGATGELFF	TGTGCCAGCAGTGAATACCTAGCGGGAGCCACCGGGGAGCTGTTTTTT
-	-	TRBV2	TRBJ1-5	CATRGDSGPQHF	TGTGCCACCAGGGGAGACTCCGGGCCCCAGCATTTT
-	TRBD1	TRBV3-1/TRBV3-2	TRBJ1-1	CASSLGGQGQAFF	TGTGCCAGCAGCCTAGGGGGACAGGGACAAGCTTTCTTT
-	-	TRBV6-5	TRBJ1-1	CASLPGVRGTEAFF	TGTGCCAGCCTGCCAGGGGTACGGGGCACTGAAGCTTTCTTT
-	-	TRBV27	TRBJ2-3	CASSLNRDTQYF	TGTGCCAGCAGTCTTAACAGGGATACGCAGTATTTT
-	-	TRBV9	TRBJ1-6	CASARGNYNSPLHF	TGTGCCAGCGCTCGGGGAAACTATAATTCACCCCTCCACTTT
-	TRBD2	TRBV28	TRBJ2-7	CASSLVLAGLYEQYF	TGTGCCAGCAGTTTAGTCCTAGCGGGTTTATACGAGCAGTACTTC
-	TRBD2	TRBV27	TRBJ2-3	CASSRKTGLAGDADTQYF	TGTGCCAGCAGCCGAAAAACCGGACTAGCGGGAGATGCAGATACGCAGTATTTT
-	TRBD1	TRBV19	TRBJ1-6	CATRTGVDSPLHF	TGTGCCACCCGGACAGGGGTAGATTCACCCCTCCACTTT
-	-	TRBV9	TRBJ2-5	CNSAAGEGETQYF	TGCAACTCAGCCGCAGGGGAGGGAGAGACCCAGTACTTC
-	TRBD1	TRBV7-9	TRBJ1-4	CASSARTGGNEKLFF	TGTGCCAGCAGCGCTCGGACAGGGGGAAATGAAAAACTGTTTTTT
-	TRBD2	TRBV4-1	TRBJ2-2	CASSQGLAITGELFF	TGCGCCAGCAGCCAAGGACTAGCTATCACCGGGGAGCTGTTTTTT
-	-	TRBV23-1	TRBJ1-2	CASRTTDRGSVSNYGYTF	TGCGCCAGCAGGACAACCGATAGGGGTTCGGTCTCTAACTATGGCTACACCTTC
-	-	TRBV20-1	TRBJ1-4	CSASGRGEEKLFF	TGCAGTGCTAGTGGACGGGGAGAGGAAAAACTGTTTTTT
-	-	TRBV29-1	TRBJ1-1	CSVGLTGPMNTEAFF	TGCAGCGTTGGCCTCACAGGGCCCATGAACACTGAAGCTTTCTTT
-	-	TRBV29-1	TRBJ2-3	CSVGTRGTDTQYF	TGCAGCGTTGGCACAAGGGGGACAGATACGCAGTATTTT
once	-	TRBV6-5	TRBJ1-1	CASTRGPDSEAFF	TGTGCCAGCACCAGGGGCCCCGATAGTGAAGCTTTCTTT
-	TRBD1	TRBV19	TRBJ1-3	CASRRQGATGNTIYF	TGTGCCAGTAGGCGACAGGGGGCAACTGGAAACACCATATATTTT
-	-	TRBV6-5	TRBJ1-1	CASRREMNTEAFF	TGTGCCAGCAGGAGGGAAATGAACACTGAAGCTTTCTTT
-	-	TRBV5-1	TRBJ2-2	CASSSETVNTGELFF	TGCGCCAGCAGTTCGGAGACAGTCAACACCGGGGAGCTGTTTTTT
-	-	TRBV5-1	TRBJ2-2	CASSLIGGPDTGELFF	TGCGCCAGCAGCTTGATTGGCGGCCCCGACACCGGGGAGCTGTTTTTT